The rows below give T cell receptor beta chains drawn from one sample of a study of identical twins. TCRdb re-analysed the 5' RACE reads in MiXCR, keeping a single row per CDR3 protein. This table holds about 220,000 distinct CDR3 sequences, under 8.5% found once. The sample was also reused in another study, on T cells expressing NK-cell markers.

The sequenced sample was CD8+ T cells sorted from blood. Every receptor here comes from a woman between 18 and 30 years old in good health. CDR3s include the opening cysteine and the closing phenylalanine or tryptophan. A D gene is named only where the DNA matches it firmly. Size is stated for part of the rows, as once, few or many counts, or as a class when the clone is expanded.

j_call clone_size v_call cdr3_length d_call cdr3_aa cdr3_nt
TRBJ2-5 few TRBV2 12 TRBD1 CASSDEGATQYF TGTGCCAGCAGTGATGAGGGGGCGACCCAGTACTTC
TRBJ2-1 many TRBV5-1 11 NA CASSNFPEQFF TGCGCCAGCAGTAACTTTCCTGAGCAGTTCTTC
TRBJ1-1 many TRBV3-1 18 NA CASSQDAQSWVLGFEAFF TGTGCCAGCAGCCAAGATGCCCAAAGTTGGGTACTTGGATTTGAAGCTTTCTTT
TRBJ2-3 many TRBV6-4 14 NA CASSDSSPADTQYF TGTGCCAGCAGTGACTCTAGCCCCGCAGATACGCAGTATTTT
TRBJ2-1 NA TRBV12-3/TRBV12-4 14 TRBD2 CASSWTGTSDEQFF TGTGCCAGCAGTTGGACCGGGACTAGCGATGAGCAGTTCTTC
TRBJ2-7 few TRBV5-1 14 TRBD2 CASSWGTGGYEQYF TGCGCCAGCAGCTGGGGGACGGGGGGATACGAGCAGTACTTC
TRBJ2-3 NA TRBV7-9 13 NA CASSPPTTDTQYF TGTGCCAGCAGCCCACCGACCACAGATACGCAGTATTTT
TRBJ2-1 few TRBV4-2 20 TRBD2 CASSQWTSGGAGRPYNEQFF TGTGCCAGCAGCCAATGGACTAGCGGGGGGGCCGGTCGGCCCTACAATGAGCAGTTCTTC
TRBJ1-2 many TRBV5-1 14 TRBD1 CASSERDSPYGYTF TGCGCCAGCAGCGAGCGGGACAGCCCGTATGGCTACACCTTC
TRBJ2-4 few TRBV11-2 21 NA CASSLPQRQATRALAKNIQYF TGTGCCAGCAGCTTACCCCAAAGACAAGCGACACGTGCCTTAGCCAAAAACATTCAGTACTTC
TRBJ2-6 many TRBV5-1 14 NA CASGPFSGANVLTF TGCGCCAGCGGACCTTTCTCTGGGGCCAACGTCCTGACTTTC
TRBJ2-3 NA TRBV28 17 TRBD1 CASSSRGLTRPTDTQYF TGTGCCAGCAGTTCCAGGGGGCTCACCCGCCCCACAGATACGCAGTATTTT
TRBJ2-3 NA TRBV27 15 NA CASSPRRSSTDTQYF TGTGCCAGCAGTCCCCGACGGAGTAGCACAGATACGCAGTATTTT
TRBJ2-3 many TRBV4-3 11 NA CASSHGDTQYF TGCGCCAGCAGCCACGGAGATACGCAGTATTTT
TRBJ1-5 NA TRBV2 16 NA CASSEALQVRNQPQHF TGTGCCAGCAGTGAAGCGCTTCAAGTTAGGAATCAGCCCCAGCATTTT
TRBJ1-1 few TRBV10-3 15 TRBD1 CAISATDRAGTEAFF TGTGCCATCAGTGCCACCGACAGGGCGGGCACTGAAGCTTTCTTT
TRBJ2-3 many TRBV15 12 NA CATSSQTDTQYF TGTGCCACCAGCTCTCAGACAGATACGCAGTATTTT
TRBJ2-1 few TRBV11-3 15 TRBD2 CASSLRTSGEVEQFF TGTGCCAGCAGCTTAAGGACTAGCGGGGAGGTTGAGCAGTTCTTC
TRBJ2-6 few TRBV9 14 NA CASSVVSGANVLTF TGTGCCAGCAGCGTGGTCTCTGGGGCCAACGTCCTGACTTTC
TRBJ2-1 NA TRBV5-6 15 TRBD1 CASRSGTGEYNEQFF TGTGCCAGCCGCTCCGGGACAGGGGAGTACAATGAGCAGTTCTTC
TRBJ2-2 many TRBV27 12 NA CASRAGTGELFF TGTGCCAGCAGGGCCGGCACCGGGGAGCTGTTTTTT
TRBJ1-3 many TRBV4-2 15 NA CASSQAPEGGHTIYF TGTGCCAGCAGCCAAGCACCTGAAGGCGGCCACACCATATATTTT
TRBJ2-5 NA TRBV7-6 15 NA CASSLFRGEGETQYF TGTGCCAGCAGCTTATTCAGGGGCGAGGGGGAGACCCAGTACTTC
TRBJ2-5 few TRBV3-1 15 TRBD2 CASSQGSGVQETQYF TGTGCCAGCAGCCAGGGGAGCGGGGTCCAAGAGACCCAGTACTTC
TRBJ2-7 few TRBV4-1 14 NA CASSQDLRSGEQYF TGCGCCAGCAGCCAAGATCTTAGGAGTGGTGAGCAGTACTTC
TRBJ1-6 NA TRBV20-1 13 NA CSASAIQYSPLHF TGCAGTGCTAGCGCTATACAGTACTCACCCCTCCACTTT
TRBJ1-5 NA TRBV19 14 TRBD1 CATHPGTANQPQHF TGTGCCACCCACCCCGGGACAGCAAATCAGCCCCAGCATTTT
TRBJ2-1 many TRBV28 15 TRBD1 CASRDPGQGYNEQFF TGTGCCAGCAGGGACCCGGGACAGGGCTACAATGAGCAGTTCTTC
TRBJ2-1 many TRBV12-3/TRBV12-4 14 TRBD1 CASREGTGGHEQFF TGTGCCAGCAGGGAGGGAACAGGGGGGCATGAGCAGTTCTTC
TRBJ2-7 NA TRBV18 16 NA CASSPGGMGLSYEQYF TGTGCCAGCTCACCGGGGGGAATGGGACTCTCCTACGAGCAGTACTTC
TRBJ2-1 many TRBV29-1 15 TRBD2 CSVTWGGRALDEQFF TGCAGCGTTACCTGGGGCGGGAGGGCCTTGGATGAGCAGTTCTTC
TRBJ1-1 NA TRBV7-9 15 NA CASSARRGENTEAFF TGTGCCAGCAGCGCCCGGCGGGGCGAGAACACTGAAGCTTTCTTT
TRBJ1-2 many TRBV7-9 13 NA CASSQSPFYGYTF TGTGCCAGCAGCCAAAGCCCGTTCTATGGCTACACCTTC
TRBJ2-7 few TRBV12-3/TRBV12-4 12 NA CASTLNGYEQYF TGTGCCAGCACCCTAAACGGCTACGAGCAGTACTTC
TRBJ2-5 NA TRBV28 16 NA CASRDLINTPQETQYF TGTGCCAGCCGGGACCTGATTAATACCCCCCAAGAGACCCAGTACTTC
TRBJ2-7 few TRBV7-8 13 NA CASSLRLHYEQYF TGTGCCAGCAGCTTACGATTGCACTACGAGCAGTACTTC
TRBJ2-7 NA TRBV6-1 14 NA CASSPEGAIDEQYF TGTGCCAGCAGCCCCGAAGGGGCCATCGACGAGCAGTACTTC
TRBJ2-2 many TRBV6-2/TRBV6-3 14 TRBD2 CATARGANTGELFF TGTGCCACTGCCCGGGGGGCGAACACCGGGGAGCTGTTTTTT
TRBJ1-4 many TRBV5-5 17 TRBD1 CASSLAGTGIPNEKLFF TGTGCCAGCAGCTTGGCCGGGACAGGGATCCCTAATGAAAAACTGTTTTTT
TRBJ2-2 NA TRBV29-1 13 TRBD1 CSSRDSLTGELFF TGCAGCTCCCGGGACAGTCTCACCGGGGAGCTGTTTTTT
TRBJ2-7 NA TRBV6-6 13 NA CASGAALLGEQYF TGTGCCAGCGGGGCGGCCCTCCTGGGGGAGCAGTACTTC
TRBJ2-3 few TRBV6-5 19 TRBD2 CASSYSTSGRLQFTDTQYF TGTGCCAGCAGTTACTCGACTAGCGGGAGGCTCCAATTCACAGATACGCAGTATTTT
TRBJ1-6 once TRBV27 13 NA CASSQGGGSPLHF TGTGCCAGCAGCCAGGGCGGTGGCTCACCCCTCCACTTT
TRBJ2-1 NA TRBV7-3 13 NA CASSFTQYNEQFF TGTGCCAGCAGCTTTACACAGTACAATGAGCAGTTCTTC
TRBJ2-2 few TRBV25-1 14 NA CASSESGRQGGLFF TGTGCCAGCAGTGAATCGGGGCGGCAGGGGGGGCTGTTTTTT
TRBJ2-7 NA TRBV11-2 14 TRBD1 CASSFGTGGKEQYF TGTGCCAGCAGCTTCGGGACAGGGGGCAAAGAGCAGTACTTC